Below are 15 T cell receptor beta chains sequenced from a single sample in a study of blood T cell repertoires in COVID-19. Data came from immunoSEQ multiplex PCR; TCRdb stores just in-frame clones and leaves some out. Here the sample spans 30,000 to 50,000 clones, about 94% being singletons. Sequenced: peripheral blood. These receptors all stem from a human donor with active COVID-19. The donor label of this sample is uncertain.

The V gene is TRBV4-1, the J gene TRBJ2-2, with 9 bases identical to TRBD2. V lost 4 bases, J lost 0 bases, and 0 bases stayed unmatched. Looked up from germline, CDR1 is MGHRA and CDR2 is YSYEKL. CDR3 size: 15 residues. The CDR3 DNA is TGCGCCAGCAGCCCTAGCGGGACGAACACCGGGGAGCTGTTTTTT. Protein: CASSPSGTNTGELFF.

This clone appeared a few times. V is TRBV9 and J is TRBJ2-7, with D hard to call. The CDR3 loop spans 12 amino acids. Germline lookup yields CDR1 SGDLS and CDR2 YYNGEE. Trimming stripped 0 bases from V and 6 bases from J, with 7 bases between. For the CDR3, the DNA is TGTGCCAGCAGCGTAGTCCCGTGCGAGCAGTACTTC. Protein sequence: CASSVVPCEQYF.

This chain uses TRBV27 with TRBJ2-4; TRBD2 is a possible D gene (5 bases). The CDR3 covers 15 residues. Germline CDR1 reads MNHEY; CDR2 reads SMNVEV (reference sequence). Between the trimmed V and J ends, which lost 3 bases and 1 base, there was a span of 10 bases. The CDR3 is CASSFGMAAKNIQYF. As DNA, the CDR3 is TGTGCCAGCAGTTTCGGGATGGCGGCCAAAAACATTCAGTACTTC.

The chain links TRBV19 to TRBJ1-1; D not certain. The CDR3 extends over 14 amino acids. Trimming pared 5 bases from V and 4 bases from J, leaving 14 bases between. Germline-derived CDR1 and CDR2 are LNHDA and SQIVND (reference sequence). Here the CDR3 DNA reads TGTGCCAGTAGTCAACAAGCGGGGATCACTGAAGCTTTCTTT. It encodes CASSQQAGITEAFF.

The J gene is TRBJ2-5, the V gene TRBV18, with D perhaps matching TRBD2 (6 bases). V lost 2 bases to trimming and J lost 5 bases, with 12 bases between them. The CDR3 consists of 14 residues. Germline assignment: CDR1 KGHSH and CDR2 LQKENI. The DNA for the CDR3 is TGTGCCAGCTCACCAGCGGGGCCTATGGAGACCCAGTACTTC. It yields the protein CASSPAGPMETQYF. Full variable domain (outside the CDR3, taken from reference TRBV18 and TRBJ2-5): NAGVMQNPRHLVRRRGQEARLRCSPMKGHSHVYWYRQLPEEGLKFMVYLQKENIIDESGMPKERFSAEFPKEGPSILRIQQVVRGDSAAYFCASSPAGPMETQYFGPGTRLLVL.

The rearrangement joins TRBV27 to TRBJ2-7, with TRBD2 as a possible D gene (6 bases). The length of the CDR3 is 15 residues. Trimming removed 7 bases at V and 6 bases at J, with 22 bases between. From germline, CDR1 is MNHEY and CDR2 SMNVEV (reference sequence). CDR3 residues: CASTPKEGWAGEQYF. The CDR3 bases are TGTGCCAGCACCCCAAAGGAGGGTTGGGCGGGCGAGCAGTACTTC.

This clone occurred once. The CDR3 protein is CASRYGTFSSGTDTQYF. The CDR3 DNA reads TGCGCCAGCAGATACGGGACTTTTTCTTCGGGCACAGATACGCAGTATTTT. The chain couples TRBV5-1 to TRBJ2-3; maybe TRBD2 (6 bases). The CDR3 is 17 amino acids. Germline V lookup: CDR1 SGHRS, CDR2 YFSETQ. Trimming shortened V by 5 bases and J by 1 base, and 20 bases separated the two germline ends.

This sequence joins TRBV4-1 and TRBJ1-4; perhaps TRBD1 as D (6 bases). The CDR3 loop spans 14 amino acids. Germline V gene data show CDR1 as MGHRA and CDR2 as YSYEKL. V shed 6 bases and J shed 4 bases, with 12 bases lying between them. CDR3 nucleotides: TGCGCCAGCAGACTAGGGGGGGGTAATGAAAAACTGTTTTTT. It codes for CASRLGGGNEKLFF.

In nucleotides, the CDR3 is TGTGCCAGCAGCCAAGATCGGGTTACCGGAAACACCATATATTTT. It yields the protein CASSQDRVTGNTIYF. This chain links TRBV3-1 (or the pseudogene TRBV3-2) with TRBJ1-3; D gene ambiguous. Deletions cut 0 bases from V and 4 bases from J, with 10 bases between. This CDR3 comprises 15 residues. In germline, CDR1 is LGHDT, CDR2 YNNKEL (reference sequence).

The chain combines TRBV5-1 with TRBJ2-2; D is uncertain. V lost 4 bases and J lost 3, with 13 bases in between. The CDR3 covers 15 residues. From germline, CDR1 is SGHRS and CDR2 YFSETQ. The DNA of the CDR3 is TGCGCCAGCAGCCCTGGTGGGCGCGACACCGGGGAGCTGTTTTTT. It yields the protein CASSPGGRDTGELFF. The variable domain in full, completed from reference TRBV5-1 and TRBJ2-2, reads KAGVTQTPRYLIKTRGQQVTLSCSPISGHRSVSWYQQTPGQGLQFLFEYFSETQRNKGNFPGRFSGRQFSNSRSEMNVSTLELGDSALYLCASSPGGRDTGELFFGEGSRLTVL.

V gene TRBV6-5 combines with J gene TRBJ1-2, with D tentatively TRBD1 (6 bases). The CDR3 has 15 amino acids. V lost 8 bases, J lost 1 base, and 17 bases lay in between. CDR1 and CDR2 from the germline V gene are MNHEY and SVGAGI. The CDR3 DNA reads as TGTGCCAGCGAATTGGAAGGACAGCGTAACTATGGCTACACCTTC. Its translation is CASELEGQRNYGYTF.

The chain links TRBV3-1 (or the pseudogene TRBV3-2) to TRBJ1-4, with D tentatively TRBD1 (5 bases). CDR3 size: 14 residues. CDR1 LGHDT and CDR2 YNNKEL come from the germline V gene (reference sequence). The germline V and J ends were trimmed by 1 base and 6 bases, with 9 bases remaining between them. CDR3 residues: CASSQGGGYEKLFF. The CDR3 bases are TGTGCCAGCAGCCAAGGGGGCGGATATGAAAAACTGTTTTTT.

The rearrangement uses TRBV18 and TRBJ2-7; 8 nucleotides align to TRBD1. The germline V gene has CDR1 KGHSH and CDR2 LQKENI. This CDR3 is built from 14 residues. The V gene end was trimmed by 3 bases and the J gene end by 7 bases; junction bases not matched to a gene: 8. CDR3 residues: CASSPGQGTREQYF. The CDR3 DNA is TGTGCCAGCTCACCCGGACAGGGAACGCGGGAGCAGTACTTC.

This rearrangement joins TRBV7-2 to TRBJ2-6; the match to TRBD1 covers 7 bases. Germline trimming cut 5 bases from V and 0 bases from J; bases unmatched to any gene: 7. CDR3 length: 17 amino acids. From germline, CDR1 is SGHTA and CDR2 FQGNSA. The DNA for the CDR3 is TGTGCCAGCAGCGAAAGAGGGACAGCCTCTGGGGCCAACGTCCTGACTTTC. It is translated as CASSERGTASGANVLTF.

The chain is built from TRBV3-1 (or the pseudogene TRBV3-2) and TRBJ2-1, with TRBD2 matching over 8 bases. Germline loops: CDR1 LGHDT, CDR2 YNNKEL (reference sequence). The V gene end was trimmed by 6 bases and the J gene end by 5 bases; junction bases not matched to a gene: 6. The CDR3 is made up of 14 amino acids. The CDR3 DNA reads as TGTGCCAGCAGTCGGACTAGCCTCCACAATGAGCAGTTCTTC. As protein: CASSRTSLHNEQFF.